Below are 20 T cell receptor beta chains sequenced from a single sample in a study of TIL therapy for anti-PD-1-resistant metastatic lung cancer. Sequencing used immunoSEQ v3. TCRdb keeps only in-frame clones here, not all; method: immunoSEQ multiplex PCR. Of 36,000 or so clones in the sample, around 70% were seen once. Time point given: pre-treatment sample, taken before nivolumab and TIL therapy. Sequenced here: blood, sampled at baseline. The receptors were sampled from a person aged 25 to 79 with non-small cell lung cancer.

The rearrangement uses TRBV7-3 and TRBJ2-5; no clear D. Trimming pared 0 bases from V and 1 base from J, leaving 3 bases between. The germline V gene encodes CDR1 SGHTA and CDR2 FQGTGA. The CDR3 consists of 13 residues. In nucleotides, the CDR3 is TGTGCCAGCAGCTTAACCCGCCAAGAGACCCAGTACTTC. Translating gives CASSLTRQETQYF.

This clone was observed a handful of times. The chain recombines TRBV5-1 with TRBJ1-2, with 8 positions matching TRBD1. V lost 0 bases to trimming and J lost 8 bases; unmatched junction nucleotides: 6. The length of the CDR3 is 14 residues. The germline CDR1 and CDR2 sequences are SGHRS and YFSETQ. The chain's CDR3 is CASSLVAGGNGYTF. The CDR3, as DNA: TGCGCCAGCAGCTTGGTAGCAGGGGGCAACGGCTACACCTTC.

This clone has a handful of counts. The chain couples TRBV2 to TRBJ2-2, with TRBD2 matching 7 bases. CDR1 is SNHLY, CDR2 FYNNEI, per germline. V lost 8 bases, J lost 7 bases, and 4 bases stayed unmatched. The CDR3 covers 12 residues. The CDR3 here is CASPGRGGELFF. The CDR3, as DNA: TGTGCCAGCCCGGGGAGGGGCGGGGAGCTGTTTTTT. The full variable domain, completed using reference TRBV2 and TRBJ2-2, is EPEVTQTPSHQVTQMGQEVILRCVPISNHLYFYWYRQILGQKVEFLVSFYNNEISEKSEIFDDQFSVERPDGSNFTLKIRSTKLEDSAMYFCASPGRGGELFFGEGSRLTVL.

The chain carries TRBV5-8 and TRBJ1-3; 7 positions agree with TRBD1. The CDR3 loop spans 15 amino acids. J lost 3 bases, V lost 4 bases, and 7 bases had no gene match. Germline V gives CDR1 SGHTS, CDR2 YDEGEE. The CDR3 bases are TGTGCCAGCAGCCTGGGACAGCGACTTGGAAACACCATATATTTT. Translation gives CASSLGQRLGNTIYF.

V and J are TRBV7-2 and TRBJ2-7; D uncertain. The length of the CDR3 is 14 residues. Germline loops: CDR1 SGHTA, CDR2 FQGNSA. Trimming cost V 4 bases and J 2 bases, with 12 bases left between them. The CDR3 coding sequence is TGTGCCAGCAGCTCAAGACTGGGTACCTACGAGCAGTACTTC. Protein sequence: CASSSRLGTYEQYF.

V usage is TRBV7-9 and J usage is TRBJ2-4; 14 bases are a match to TRBD2. Per germline, CDR1 SEHNR and CDR2 FQNEAQ (reference sequence). This CDR3 region has 18 residues. V lost 5 bases and J lost 1; bases outside the gene matches: 7. CDR3 nucleotides: TGTGCCAGCAGCCCGGGGACTAGCGGGAGTACGGCCAAAAACATTCAGTACTTC. It translates to CASSPGTSGSTAKNIQYF. Variable domain in full (rest from reference TRBV7-9 and TRBJ2-4): DTGVSQNPRHKITKRGQNVTFRCDPISEHNRLYWYRQTLGQGPEFLTYFQNEAQLEKSRLLSDRFSAERPKGSFSTLEIQRTEQGDSAMYLCASSPGTSGSTAKNIQYFGAGTRLSVL.

The rearrangement uses TRBV29-1 and TRBJ2-5; 13 positions agree with TRBD2. The junction had 8 bases not matched to a gene; V was cut back by 7 bases and J by 3 bases. Germline V gene sequence: CDR1 SQVTM, CDR2 ANQGSEA. There are 15 residues in the CDR3. DNA for the CDR3: TGCAGCGCCGACGGACTAGCGGGGGTTGAAGAGACCCAGTACTTC. It yields the protein CSADGLAGVEETQYF. The full variable domain, its missing parts supplied by reference TRBV29-1 and TRBJ2-5, is SAVISQKPSRDICQRGTSLTIQCQVDSQVTMMFWYRQQPGQSLTLIATANQGSEATYESGFVIDKFPISRPNLTFSTLTVSNMSPEDSSIYLCSADGLAGVEETQYFGPGTRLLVL.

This clone showed up just a few times. This chain uses TRBV2 with TRBJ2-5; D is perhaps TRBD2 (5 bases). Germline V gene data show CDR1 as SNHLY and CDR2 as FYNNEI. The CDR3 has 13 residues. V was pared by 7 bases and J by 2 bases, with 11 bases between. CDR3 sequence: CASMRAEQETQYF. The CDR3 region has the DNA TGTGCCAGCATGAGGGCGGAACAAGAGACCCAGTACTTC.

The chain links TRBV5-6 to TRBJ2-7; D could derive from TRBD1 or TRBD2 (6 bases each). With 4 bases removed from V and 7 bases from J, the gap between germline ends came to 15 bases. There are 13 residues in the CDR3. CDR1 SGHDT and CDR2 YYEEEE come from the germline V gene. Written as DNA, the CDR3 is TGTGCCAGCAGCCCGCGGGACAAAGGGGAGCAGTACTTC. Its protein product is CASSPRDKGEQYF.

This clone came up a few times. This chain uses TRBV11-2 with TRBJ1-5, with TRBD1 matching over 8 bases. V shed 5 bases and J 7 bases; nucleotides not matched to a gene: 4. There are 13 residues in the CDR3. Germline V gene lookup returns CDR1 SGHAT and CDR2 FQNNGV. The CDR3 DNA sequence: TGTGCCAGCAGCCCCCGGACAGGGCAGCCCCAGCATTTT. It yields the protein CASSPRTGQPQHF.

The chain carries TRBV5-4 and TRBJ2-1; 10 bases line up with TRBD2. The junction had 4 bases not matched to a gene; V was cut back by 4 bases and J by 6 bases. The CDR3 extends over 14 amino acids. Germline values: CDR1 SGHNT, CDR2 YYREEE (reference sequence). The CDR3 DNA is TGTGCCAGCAGCGAAGGACTAGCGGCCAATGAGCAGTTCTTC. Its protein is CASSEGLAANEQFF.

The chain carries TRBV12-5 and TRBJ1-1, with D unresolved. Germline assignment: CDR1 LGHNT and CDR2 FRNRAP. The germline V and J ends were trimmed by 6 bases and 6 bases, with 14 bases remaining between them. The CDR3 runs to 13 residues. CDR3 sequence reads: CASGPPGEAEAFF. DNA for the CDR3: TGTGCTAGTGGCCCCCCCGGGGAGGCTGAAGCTTTCTTT.

The table lists this clone with a few counts. This sequence joins TRBV6-5 and TRBJ1-1; the D is unclear. V was cut by 8 bases and J by 2 bases, with 9 bases left in between. CDR1 and CDR2 (germline): MNHEY, SVGAGI. The CDR3 covers 12 residues. CDR3: CASGWVNTEAFF. The DNA of the CDR3 is TGTGCCAGCGGGTGGGTTAACACTGAAGCTTTCTTT.

The V call is TRBV29-1, the J call TRBJ1-1; 8 positions match TRBD1. The CDR3 spans 15 residues. The V segment lost 6 bases and the J segment 5 bases; nucleotides outside the gene matches: 14. Germline loops: CDR1 SQVTM, CDR2 ANQGSEA. CDR3 DNA: TGCAGCGTCCCCCAAGGTAGGACAGGGAAGACTGAAGCTTTCTTT. This encodes CSVPQGRTGKTEAFF.

V and J are TRBV5-1 and TRBJ2-7; the D is unclear. This CDR3 spans 15 amino acids. V lost 2 bases, J lost 0 bases, and 12 bases lay in between. CDR1 and CDR2 (germline): SGHRS, YFSETQ. The CDR3 is CASSLGGKSSYEQYF. The CDR3 coding sequence is TGCGCCAGCAGCTTAGGTGGGAAGAGCTCCTACGAGCAGTACTTC.

This chain joins TRBV29-1 and TRBJ2-1; 9 positions agree with TRBD2. With V trimmed by 3 bases and J by 4 bases, 10 bases remained unmatched. The CDR3 runs 16 residues. The germline CDR1 and CDR2 sequences are SQVTM and ANQGSEA. The CDR3 here is CSVEPVTSGPYNEQFF. The CDR3 bases are TGCAGCGTTGAGCCGGTGACTAGCGGCCCGTACAATGAGCAGTTCTTC.

The J gene is TRBJ2-3, the V gene TRBV4-2; tentatively, D is TRBD1 (6 bases). V lost 4 bases and J 0 bases, leaving 14 bases between the germline ends. CDR3 length: 16 residues. The germline V gene encodes CDR1 LGHNA and CDR2 YNFKEQ. CDR3 protein: CASSPRGTPSTDTQYF. The CDR3 DNA is TGTGCCAGCAGCCCCAGGGGTACCCCTAGCACAGATACGCAGTATTTT.

This clone was picked up a small number of times. J is TRBJ1-1 and V is TRBV5-4, with D unclear. Trimming removed 5 bases at V and 0 bases at J, with 11 bases between. The CDR3 has 14 residues. Germline V gene sequence: CDR1 SGHNT, CDR2 YYREEE (reference sequence). Written as DNA, the CDR3 is TGTGCCAGCAGACCCGGACGGTTGAACACTGAAGCTTTCTTT. As protein: CASRPGRLNTEAFF.

As for this clone: A read error may produce the germline difference seen at one junction end. This chain joins TRBV15 and TRBJ2-7; no firm D call. Germline lookup yields CDR1 LNHNV and CDR2 YYDKDF (reference sequence). The length of the CDR3 is 12 residues. The CDR3 DNA follows: TGTGCCACCAGCAGGGGGTCACGGCCGGTGGACTTC. This encodes CATSRGSRPVDF.

The chain links TRBV7-3 to TRBJ1-2, with D possibly matching TRBD1 (5 bases). Trimming removed 5 bases from V and 8 bases from J, with 15 bases in between. Germline CDR1 SGHTA, CDR2 FQGTGA. The CDR3 totals 13 residues. In DNA form, the CDR3 reads TGTGCCAGCAGCCCCGGGGGTACTGGGGGCTACACCTTC. Translation gives CASSPGGTGGYTF.